The T cell receptor beta chain described here comes from a study of early T cells in non-severe SARS-CoV-2 infection. Individually, cDNA molecules had unique molecular identifiers attached to them. TCRdb re-called the 5' RACE reads through MiXCR, storing one row per CDR3 protein. The repertoire holds 69,000 or so distinct CDR3 sequences, 3.5% to 6% seen once, with approximately 3.7% in the top ten. Study outcomes and limitations: Matches to VDJdb favored anti-spike CD8 responses and missed private and CD4 specificities.

This CDR3 has 14 residues. The V end was cut by 0 bases, the J end by 2 bases, with 8 bases between. Looked up from germline, CDR1 is SGHRS and CDR2 is YFSETQ. For this clonotype: Its cognate antigen is unknown.

V is TRBV5-1 and J is TRBJ1-2, with a weak D call TRBD1 (6 bases). This specimen was whole blood, taken at baseline. The receptor was derived from an adult who was a healthcare worker with PCR-confirmed SARS-CoV-2 infection or an uninfected control (not recorded which). The donor label of this sample is uncertain. The CDR3 coding sequence is TGCGCCAGCAGCTTGGTCAGGGGAAACTATGGCTACACCTTC. Protein: CASSLVRGNYGYTF.